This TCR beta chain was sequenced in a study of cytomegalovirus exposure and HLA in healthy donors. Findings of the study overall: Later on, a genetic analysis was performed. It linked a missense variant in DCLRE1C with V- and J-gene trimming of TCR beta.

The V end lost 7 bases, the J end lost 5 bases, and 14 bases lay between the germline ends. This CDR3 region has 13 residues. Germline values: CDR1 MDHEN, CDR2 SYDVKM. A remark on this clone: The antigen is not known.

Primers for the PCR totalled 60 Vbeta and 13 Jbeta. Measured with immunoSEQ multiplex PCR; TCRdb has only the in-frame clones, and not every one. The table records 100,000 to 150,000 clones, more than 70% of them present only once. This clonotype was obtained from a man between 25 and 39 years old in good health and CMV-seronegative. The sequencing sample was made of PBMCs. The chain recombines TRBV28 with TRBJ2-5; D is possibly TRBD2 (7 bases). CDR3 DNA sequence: TGTGCCAGCAACTCGGGGGGCTGGGAGACCCAGTACTTC. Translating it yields CASNSGGWETQYF.